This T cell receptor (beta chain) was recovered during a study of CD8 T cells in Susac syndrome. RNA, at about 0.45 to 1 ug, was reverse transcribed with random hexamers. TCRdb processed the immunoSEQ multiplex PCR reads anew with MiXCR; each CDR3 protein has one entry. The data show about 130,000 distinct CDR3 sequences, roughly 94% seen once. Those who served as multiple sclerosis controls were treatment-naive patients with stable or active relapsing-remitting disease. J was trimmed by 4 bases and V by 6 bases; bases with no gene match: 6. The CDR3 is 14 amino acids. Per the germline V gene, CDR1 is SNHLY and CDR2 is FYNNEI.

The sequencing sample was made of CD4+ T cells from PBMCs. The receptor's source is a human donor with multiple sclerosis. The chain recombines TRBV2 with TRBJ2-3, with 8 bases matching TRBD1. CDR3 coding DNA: TGTGCCAGCAGGAAGACAGGGGTAGCAGATACGCAGTATTTT. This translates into CASRKTGVADTQYF.